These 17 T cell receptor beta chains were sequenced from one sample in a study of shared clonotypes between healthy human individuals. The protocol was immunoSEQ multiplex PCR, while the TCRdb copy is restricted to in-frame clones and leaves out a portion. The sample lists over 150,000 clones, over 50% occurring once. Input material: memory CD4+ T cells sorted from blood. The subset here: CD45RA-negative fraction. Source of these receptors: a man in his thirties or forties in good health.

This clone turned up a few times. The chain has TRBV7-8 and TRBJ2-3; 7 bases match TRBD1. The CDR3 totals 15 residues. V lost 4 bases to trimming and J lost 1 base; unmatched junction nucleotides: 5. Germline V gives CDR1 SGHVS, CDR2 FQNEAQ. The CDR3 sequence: CASSSGQSRTDTQYF. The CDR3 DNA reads TGTGCCAGCAGCTCGGGACAGAGTCGCACAGATACGCAGTATTTT.

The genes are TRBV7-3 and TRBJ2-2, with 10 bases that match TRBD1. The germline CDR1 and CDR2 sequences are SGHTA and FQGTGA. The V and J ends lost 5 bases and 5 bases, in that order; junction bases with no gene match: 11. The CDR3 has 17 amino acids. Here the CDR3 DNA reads TGTGCCAGCAGCCGCCCCCCCGGGACAGGGGCGACCGGGGAGCTGTTTTTT. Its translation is CASSRPPGTGATGELFF.

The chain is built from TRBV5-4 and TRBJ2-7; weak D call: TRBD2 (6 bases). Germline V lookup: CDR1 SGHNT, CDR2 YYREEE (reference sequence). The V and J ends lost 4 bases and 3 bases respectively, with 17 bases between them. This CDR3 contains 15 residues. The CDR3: CASSQEGPRGYEQYF. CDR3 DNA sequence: TGTGCCAGCAGCCAGGAGGGCCCTAGGGGCTACGAGCAGTACTTC. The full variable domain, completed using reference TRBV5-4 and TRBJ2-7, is ETGVTQSPTHLIKTRGQQVTLRCSSQSGHNTVSWYQQALGQGPQFIFQYYREEENGRGNFPPRFSGLQFPNYSSELNVNALELDDSALYLCASSQEGPRGYEQYFGPGTRLTVT.

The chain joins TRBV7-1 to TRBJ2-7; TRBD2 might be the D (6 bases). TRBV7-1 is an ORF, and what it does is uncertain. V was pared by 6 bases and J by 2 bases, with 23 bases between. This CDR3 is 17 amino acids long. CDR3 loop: CASSQTLLATNAYEQYF. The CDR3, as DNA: TGTGCCAGCAGTCAAACCCTCCTAGCGACTAATGCCTACGAGCAGTACTTC.

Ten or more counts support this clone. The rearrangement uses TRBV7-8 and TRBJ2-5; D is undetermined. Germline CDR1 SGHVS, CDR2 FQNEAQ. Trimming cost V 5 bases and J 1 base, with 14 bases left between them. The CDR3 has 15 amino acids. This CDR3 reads CASSLLLVVQETQYF. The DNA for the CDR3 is TGTGCCAGCAGCCTCCTCTTAGTCGTCCAAGAGACCCAGTACTTC.

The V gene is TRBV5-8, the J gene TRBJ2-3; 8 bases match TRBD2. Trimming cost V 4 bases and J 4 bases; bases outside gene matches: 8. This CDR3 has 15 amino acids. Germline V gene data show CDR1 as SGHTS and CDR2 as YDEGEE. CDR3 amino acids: CASSGRGGSADTQYF. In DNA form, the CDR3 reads TGTGCCAGCAGCGGTCGGGGGGGTAGTGCAGATACGCAGTATTTT.

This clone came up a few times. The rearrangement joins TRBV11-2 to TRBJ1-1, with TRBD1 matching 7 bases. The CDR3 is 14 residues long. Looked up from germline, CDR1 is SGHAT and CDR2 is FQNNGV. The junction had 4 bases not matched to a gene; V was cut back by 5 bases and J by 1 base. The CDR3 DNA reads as TGTGCCAGCAGCGGGAGACAGGGGAACACTGAAGCTTTCTTT. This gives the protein CASSGRQGNTEAFF.

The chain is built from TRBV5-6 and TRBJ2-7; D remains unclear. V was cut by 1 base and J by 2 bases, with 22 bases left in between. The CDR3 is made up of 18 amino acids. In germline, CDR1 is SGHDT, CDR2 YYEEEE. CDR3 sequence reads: CASSLFSTSDWWTYEQYF. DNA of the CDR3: TGTGCCAGCAGCTTGTTTAGTACCTCAGATTGGTGGACCTACGAGCAGTACTTC.

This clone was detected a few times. This chain's CDR3 is CASSLGGRPWEQYF. For the CDR3, the DNA is TGTGCCAGCAGCTTAGGGGGCCGTCCATGGGAGCAGTACTTC. This chain uses TRBV7-2 with TRBJ2-7; possibly TRBD1 for D (5 bases). V was clipped by 1 base and J by 7 bases, with 14 bases between them. CDR3 length: 14 residues. The germline gives CDR1 SGHTA, CDR2 FQGNSA.

CDR3 sequence reads: CASSLPGTNTEAFF. CDR3 nucleotides: TGTGCCAGCAGCTTACCAGGCACGAACACTGAAGCTTTCTTT. J is TRBJ1-1 and V is TRBV7-3; D not certain. There are 14 residues in the CDR3. The germline V and J ends were trimmed by 2 bases and 1 base, with 8 bases remaining between them. Germline lookup yields CDR1 SGHTA and CDR2 FQGTGA.

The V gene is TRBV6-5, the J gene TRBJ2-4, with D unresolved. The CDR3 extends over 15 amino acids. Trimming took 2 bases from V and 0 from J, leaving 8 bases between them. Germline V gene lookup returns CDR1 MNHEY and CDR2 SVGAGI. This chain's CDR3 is CASSYNKGAKNIQYF. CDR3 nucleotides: TGTGCCAGCAGTTACAATAAAGGAGCCAAAAACATTCAGTACTTC.

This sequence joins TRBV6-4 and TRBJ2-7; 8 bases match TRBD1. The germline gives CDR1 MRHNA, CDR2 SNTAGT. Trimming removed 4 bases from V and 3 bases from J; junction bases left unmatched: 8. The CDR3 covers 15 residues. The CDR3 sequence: CASSVRDRTFYEQYF. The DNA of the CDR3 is TGTGCCAGCAGTGTCCGGGACAGGACCTTCTACGAGCAGTACTTC.

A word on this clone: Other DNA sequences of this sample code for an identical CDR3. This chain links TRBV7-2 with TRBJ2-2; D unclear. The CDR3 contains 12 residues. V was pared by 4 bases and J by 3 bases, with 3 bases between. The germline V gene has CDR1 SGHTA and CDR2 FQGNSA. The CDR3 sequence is CASSSYTGELFF. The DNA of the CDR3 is TGTGCCAGCAGCTCATACACCGGGGAGCTGTTTTTT.

The CDR3 nucleotides read TGTGCCAGCAGTGAAAATGGGCAGGACAGGGATCACAATGAGCAGTTCTTC. The encoded protein is CASSENGQDRDHNEQFF. V usage is TRBV25-1 and J usage is TRBJ2-1; 8 nucleotides match TRBD1. The junction had 11 bases not matched to a gene; V was cut back by 2 bases and J by 5 bases. In germline, CDR1 is MGHDK, CDR2 SYGVNS. The CDR3 totals 17 residues.

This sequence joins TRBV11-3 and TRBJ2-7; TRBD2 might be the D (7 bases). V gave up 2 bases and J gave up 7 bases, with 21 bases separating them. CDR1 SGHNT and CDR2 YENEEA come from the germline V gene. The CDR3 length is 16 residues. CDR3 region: CASSLSAGHGLLEQYF. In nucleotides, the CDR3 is TGTGCCAGCAGCTTATCAGCGGGACACGGCCTTTTGGAGCAGTACTTC.

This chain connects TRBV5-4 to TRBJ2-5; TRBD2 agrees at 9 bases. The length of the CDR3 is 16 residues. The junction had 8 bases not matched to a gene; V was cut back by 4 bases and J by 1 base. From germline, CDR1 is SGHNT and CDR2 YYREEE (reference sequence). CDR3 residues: CASSKVAGAGQETQYF. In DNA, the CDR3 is TGTGCCAGCAGCAAGGTAGCGGGAGCGGGCCAAGAGACCCAGTACTTC.

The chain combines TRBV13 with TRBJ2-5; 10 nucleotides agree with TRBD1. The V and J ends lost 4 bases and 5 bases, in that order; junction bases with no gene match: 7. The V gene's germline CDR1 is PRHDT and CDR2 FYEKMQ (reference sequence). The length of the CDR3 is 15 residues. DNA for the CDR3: TGTGCCAGCAGCTCTCGGACAGGGGGGCAGGAGACCCAGTACTTC. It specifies CASSSRTGGQETQYF.